Below are 15 T cell receptor beta chains sequenced from a single sample in a study of T cell changes during pregnancy in multiple sclerosis. Sequencing used immunoSEQ multiplex PCR; TCRdb keeps in-frame clones, though not all of them. Among about 97,000 clones, around nine tenths were seen once, and the ten largest hold 0.7% to 0.9%. The material was peripheral blood, obtained in the second trimester of pregnancy. These receptors were obtained from a female donor in good health, enrolled as a control in a pregnancy study.

V gene TRBV7-9 combines with J gene TRBJ2-1; TRBD2 matches 8 bases. Looked up from germline, CDR1 is SEHNR and CDR2 is FQNEAQ (reference sequence). V trimming: 1 base; J trimming: 0 bases; junction bases outside the gene matches: 2. The CDR3 runs 16 residues. The CDR3 sequence is CASSLGGTSSYNEQFF. The CDR3 DNA reads TGTGCCAGCAGCTTAGGGGGGACTAGCTCCTACAATGAGCAGTTCTTC. The variable domain in full, completed from reference TRBV7-9 and TRBJ2-1, reads DTGVSQNPRHKITKRGQNVTFRCDPISEHNRLYWYRQTLGQGPEFLTYFQNEAQLEKSRLLSDRFSAERPKGSFSTLEIQRTEQGDSAMYLCASSLGGTSSYNEQFFGPGTRLTVL.

This clone was counted a few times. J is TRBJ1-6 and V is TRBV28; TRBD1 aligns across 10 bases. Trimming cost V 5 bases and J 6 bases; bases outside gene matches: 7. The CDR3 covers 16 residues. CDR1 is MDHEN, CDR2 SYDVKM, per germline. The CDR3: CASSPRQGAGNSPLHF. The DNA for the CDR3 is TGTGCCAGCAGTCCCAGACAGGGGGCTGGTAATTCACCCCTCCACTTT.

This chain joins TRBV7-8 and TRBJ1-2; TRBD1 aligns across 7 bases. V trimming: 5 bases; J trimming: 7 bases; junction bases outside the gene matches: 13. Germline loops: CDR1 SGHVS, CDR2 FQNEAQ. CDR3 size: 15 residues. For the CDR3, the DNA is TGTGCCAGCAGCCCGCGACAGGGATCTTTCTCTGGCTACACCTTC. Its translation is CASSPRQGSFSGYTF. Full variable domain (remainder filled in from reference TRBV7-8 and TRBJ1-2): GAGVSQSPRYKVAKRGQDVALRCDPISGHVSLFWYQQALGQGPEFLTYFQNEAQLDKSGLPSDRFFAERPEGSVSTLKIQRTQQEDSAVYLCASSPRQGSFSGYTFGSGTRLTVV.

The rearrangement joins TRBV2 to TRBJ1-1, with unresolved D. This CDR3 has 16 amino acids. V was shortened by 1 base and J by 4 bases, with 16 bases between the two germline ends. CDR1 and CDR2 (germline): SNHLY, FYNNEI. Written as DNA, the CDR3 is TGTGCCAGCAGTGAAGGGCTCGGGTCGGGAGGCACTGAAGCTTTCTTT. Amino acid sequence: CASSEGLGSGGTEAFF.

V gene TRBV6-5 combines with J gene TRBJ2-1; 16 bases line up with TRBD2. V gave up 4 bases and J gave up 10 bases; unmatched junction bases: 7. CDR3 length: 16 amino acids. CDR1 MNHEY and CDR2 SVGAGI come from the germline V gene. CDR3 amino acids: CASSFGTSGGAREQFF. CDR3 coding DNA: TGTGCCAGCAGTTTCGGGACTAGCGGGGGGGCCCGGGAGCAGTTCTTC.

The J gene is TRBJ2-1, the V gene TRBV16, with D tentatively TRBD2 (5 bases). Germline V gene lookup returns CDR1 KGHSY and CDR2 FQNENV. V lost 0 bases and J 0 bases, leaving 12 bases between the germline ends. The CDR3 is 17 amino acids. For the CDR3, the DNA is TGTGCCAGCAGCCAATCGGGAGCGGCGAGCTCCTACAATGAGCAGTTCTTC. It specifies CASSQSGAASSYNEQFF.

This chain uses TRBV29-1 with TRBJ2-5, with D perhaps TRBD2 (6 bases). The CDR3 extends over 13 amino acids. Per the germline V gene, CDR1 is SQVTM and CDR2 is ANQGSEA. Trimming stripped 4 bases from V and 1 base from J, with 10 bases between. The CDR3 DNA reads TGCAGCGTTGGGGGACTGTTCCAAGAGACCCAGTACTTC. Amino acid sequence: CSVGGLFQETQYF.

V and J are TRBV18 and TRBJ1-5; a weak D match, TRBD1 (5 bases). The CDR3 contains 14 residues. Trimming left V 5 bases short and J 3 bases short, with 11 bases between. Germline V gene data show CDR1 as KGHSH and CDR2 as LQKENI. CDR3 residues: CASSANRYNQPQHF. The CDR3 nucleotides are TGTGCCAGCTCAGCTAACAGGTACAATCAGCCCCAGCATTTT.

The chain has TRBV28 and TRBJ2-1; TRBD2 matches at 13 bases. This CDR3 is built from 18 residues. Germline V gene data show CDR1 as MDHEN and CDR2 as SYDVKM. J lost 1 base, V lost 2 bases, and 5 bases had no gene match. The CDR3 reads CASSLELAGGKSYNEQFF. The CDR3 DNA is TGTGCCAGCAGTTTAGAACTAGCGGGAGGGAAATCCTACAATGAGCAGTTCTTC.

This chain joins TRBV5-1 and TRBJ2-4, with 8 bases identical to TRBD1. The CDR3 consists of 16 residues. CDR1 and CDR2 (germline): SGHRS, YFSETQ. The ends lost 4 bases at V and 0 bases at J; junction bases unmatched: 6. CDR3 DNA sequence: TGCGCCAGCAGCGTTGGACAGGGCCTAGCCAAAAACATTCAGTACTTC. The encoded protein is CASSVGQGLAKNIQYF.

V usage is TRBV18 and J usage is TRBJ2-7; 7 bases are shared with TRBD1. The CDR3 length is 14 residues. J lost 0 bases, V lost 2 bases, and 1 base had no gene match. CDR1 KGHSH and CDR2 LQKENI come from the germline V gene. The CDR3 is CASSPDRVSYEQYF. The CDR3 DNA reads as TGTGCCAGCTCACCAGACAGGGTCTCCTACGAGCAGTACTTC.

The V gene is TRBV2, the J gene TRBJ1-1; 8 nucleotides match TRBD1. CDR1 is SNHLY and CDR2 is FYNNEI in the germline V gene. The CDR3 runs 17 residues. Losses at the gene ends were 3 bases for V and 1 base for J; bases not matched to a gene: 10. CDR3 in amino acids: CASSEDRDSRSNTEAFF. CDR3 DNA: TGTGCCAGCAGTGAGGACAGGGACAGCCGGTCGAACACTGAAGCTTTCTTT.

The chain links TRBV27 to TRBJ1-5; 8 nucleotides agree with TRBD1. After removal of 4 bases from V and 0 bases from J, the junction contained 14 bases not matched to a gene. The CDR3 extends over 19 amino acids. Germline V gene sequence: CDR1 MNHEY, CDR2 SMNVEV (reference sequence). The CDR3 DNA reads TGTGCCAGCAGTTCCACCGGGACAGGAGACCTCTATAGCAATCAGCCCCAGCATTTT. It specifies CASSSTGTGDLYSNQPQHF.

This clone was counted a single time. The chain recombines TRBV6-1 with TRBJ1-4; TRBD1 agrees at 7 bases. Unmatched junction bases numbered 4, after V lost 5 bases and J lost 4 bases. The germline CDR1 and CDR2 sequences are MNHNS and SASEGT. The CDR3 is 14 amino acids. CDR3 region: CASSWDSYNEKLFF. CDR3 nucleotides: TGTGCCAGCAGTTGGGACAGCTATAATGAAAAACTGTTTTTT.

This rearrangement joins TRBV2 to TRBJ2-2; a possible D gene is TRBD2 (5 bases). Trimming cost V 3 bases and J 8 bases, with 16 bases left between them. This CDR3 has 15 residues. Germline V CDR1 and CDR2: SNHLY, FYNNEI. The DNA for the CDR3 is TGTGCCAGCAGTGAGGTGAGAGCCAGCGGAGGGGAGCTGTTTTTT. Residues: CASSEVRASGGELFF.